The clone carrying this T cell receptor (beta chain) was detected only a few times. The sample belongs to a study of blood T cell repertoires in COVID-19. Across the study: Sites in the United States, Italy and Spain provided acute and convalescent COVID-19 samples. PBMCs, B-cell-depleted T cells, or T cells were the source of the cDNA or gDNA that made up the material.

There are 15 residues in the CDR3. The V and J ends lost 0 bases and 0 bases respectively, with 7 bases between them. Germline V CDR1 and CDR2: SGHRS, YFSETQ. Produced via immunoSEQ multiplex PCR; TCRdb's table is partial and in-frame only. The sample lists fewer than 400,000 clones, 85% to 90% occurring once. Sample: peripheral blood. The chain employs TRBV5-1 and TRBJ1-5; D is uncertain. The source of this sequence is a woman in her 30s with COVID-19, enrolled during active disease. This CDR3 is CASSLGTYSNQPQHF. DNA for the CDR3: TGCGCCAGCAGCTTGGGCACCTATAGCAATCAGCCCCAGCATTTT.